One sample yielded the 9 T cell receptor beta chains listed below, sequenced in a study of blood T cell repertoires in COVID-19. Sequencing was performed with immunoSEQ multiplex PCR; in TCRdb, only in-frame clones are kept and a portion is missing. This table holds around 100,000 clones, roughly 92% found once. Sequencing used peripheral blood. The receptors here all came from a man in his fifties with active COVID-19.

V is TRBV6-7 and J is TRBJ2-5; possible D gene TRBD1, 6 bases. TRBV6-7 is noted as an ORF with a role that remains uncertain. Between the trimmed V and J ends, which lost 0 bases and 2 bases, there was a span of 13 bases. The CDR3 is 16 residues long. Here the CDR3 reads CASSYSAGVGQETQYF. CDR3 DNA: TGTGCCAGCAGTTACTCAGCAGGGGTTGGTCAAGAGACCCAGTACTTC.

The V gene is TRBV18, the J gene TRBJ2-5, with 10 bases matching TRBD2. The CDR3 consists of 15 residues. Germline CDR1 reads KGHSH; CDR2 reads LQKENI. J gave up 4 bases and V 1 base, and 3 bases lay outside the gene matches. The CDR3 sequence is CASSPQRGGLETQYF. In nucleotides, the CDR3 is TGTGCCAGCTCACCACAGCGGGGGGGCCTAGAGACCCAGTACTTC.

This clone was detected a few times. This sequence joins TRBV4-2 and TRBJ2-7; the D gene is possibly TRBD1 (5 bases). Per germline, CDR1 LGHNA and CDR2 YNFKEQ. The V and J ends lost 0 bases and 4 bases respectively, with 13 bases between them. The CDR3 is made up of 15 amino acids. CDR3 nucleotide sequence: TGTGCCAGCAGCCAAGATACCCCAGGGCCGTACGAGCAGTACGTC. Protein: CASSQDTPGPYEQYV.

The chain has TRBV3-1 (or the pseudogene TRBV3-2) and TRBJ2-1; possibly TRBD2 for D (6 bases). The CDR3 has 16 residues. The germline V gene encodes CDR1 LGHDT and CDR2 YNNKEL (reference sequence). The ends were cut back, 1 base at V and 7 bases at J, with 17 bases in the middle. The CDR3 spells CASSQVLRGSGNEQFF. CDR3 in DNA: TGTGCCAGCAGCCAAGTACTCCGGGGGTCGGGGAATGAGCAGTTCTTC.

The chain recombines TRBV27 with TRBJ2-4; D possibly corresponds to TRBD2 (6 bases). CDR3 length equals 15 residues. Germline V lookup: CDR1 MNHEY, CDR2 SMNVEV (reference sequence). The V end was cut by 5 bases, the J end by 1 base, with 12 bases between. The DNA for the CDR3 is TGTGCCAGCAGTAACACCGGGACTGCCAAAAACATTCAGTACTTC. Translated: CASSNTGTAKNIQYF.

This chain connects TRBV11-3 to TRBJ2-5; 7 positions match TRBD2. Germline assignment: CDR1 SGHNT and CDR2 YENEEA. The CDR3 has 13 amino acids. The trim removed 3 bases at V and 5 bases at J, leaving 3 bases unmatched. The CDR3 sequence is CASSLGGVETQYF. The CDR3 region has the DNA TGTGCCAGCAGCTTGGGAGGGGTGGAGACCCAGTACTTC.

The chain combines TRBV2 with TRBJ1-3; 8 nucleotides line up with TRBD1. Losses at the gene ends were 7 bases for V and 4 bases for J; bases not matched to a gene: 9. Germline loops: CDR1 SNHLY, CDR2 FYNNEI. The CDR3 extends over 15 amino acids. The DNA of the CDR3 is TGTGCCAGCACCTATCGGACAGGGACGGGAAACACCATATATTTT. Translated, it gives CASTYRTGTGNTIYF.

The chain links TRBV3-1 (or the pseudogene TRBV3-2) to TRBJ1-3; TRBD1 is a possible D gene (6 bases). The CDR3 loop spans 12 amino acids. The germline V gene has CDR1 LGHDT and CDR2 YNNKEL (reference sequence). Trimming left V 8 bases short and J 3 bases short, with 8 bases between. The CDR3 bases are TGTGCCAGCCAGGGGAATGGAAACACCATATATTTT. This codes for CASQGNGNTIYF.

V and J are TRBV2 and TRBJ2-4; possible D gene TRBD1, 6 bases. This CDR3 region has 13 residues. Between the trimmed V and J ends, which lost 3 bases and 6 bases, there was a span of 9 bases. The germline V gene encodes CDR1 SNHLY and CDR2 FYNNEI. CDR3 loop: CASSDRGRNIQYF. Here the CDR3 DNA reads TGTGCCAGCAGTGACAGGGGCAGAAACATTCAGTACTTC.